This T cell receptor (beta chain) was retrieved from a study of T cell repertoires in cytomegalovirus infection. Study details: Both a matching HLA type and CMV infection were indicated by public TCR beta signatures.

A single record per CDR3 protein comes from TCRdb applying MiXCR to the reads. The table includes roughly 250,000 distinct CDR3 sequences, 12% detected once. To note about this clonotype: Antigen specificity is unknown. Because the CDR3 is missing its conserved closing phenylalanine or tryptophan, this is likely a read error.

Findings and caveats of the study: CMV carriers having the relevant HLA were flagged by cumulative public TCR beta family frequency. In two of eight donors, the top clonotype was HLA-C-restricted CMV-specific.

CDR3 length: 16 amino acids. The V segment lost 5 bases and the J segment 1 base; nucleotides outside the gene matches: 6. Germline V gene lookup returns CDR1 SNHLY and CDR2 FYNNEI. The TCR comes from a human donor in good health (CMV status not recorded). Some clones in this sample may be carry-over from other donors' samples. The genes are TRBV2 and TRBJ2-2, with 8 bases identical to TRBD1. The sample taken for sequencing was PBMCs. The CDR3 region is CASSYSGTGNTGELFS. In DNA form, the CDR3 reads TGTGCCAGCAGTTATTCCGGGACAGGGAACACCGGGGAGCTGTTTTCT.